A selection of T cell receptor beta chains follows, all from one sample in a study of Graves' ophthalmopathy and Graves' hyperthyroidism. In TCRdb, the multiplex PCR reads were re-called with MiXCR into one record per CDR3 protein. The table includes around 400,000 distinct CDR3 sequences, around 21% detected once. The sequenced material came from peripheral blood. Receptors were obtained from a woman between 18 and 29 years old with stable Graves' hyperthyroidism. Both conserved end residues are part of each CDR3. Each record gives: V gene, J gene, clone size, CDR3 protein. The size entry is marked missing in some rows and otherwise reads once, few, many or a size class.

V: TRBV24-1
J: TRBJ2-7
size: many
CDR3: CATRPRGGKYYEQYF

V: TRBV6-2/TRBV6-3
J: TRBJ2-5
size: .
CDR3: CASRHGLAGVWETQYF

V: TRBV3-1
J: TRBJ2-7
size: few
CDR3: CASSPSGLAGGREQYF

V: TRBV12-3/TRBV12-4
J: TRBJ1-2
size: .
CDR3: CASLPQLAYGYTF

V: TRBV11-2
J: TRBJ2-7
size: many
CDR3: CASSFWQRERYF

V: TRBV27
J: TRBJ1-1
size: .
CDR3: CASSLQGVYTEAFF

V: TRBV30
J: TRBJ1-1
size: few
CDR3: CAWSAPHHANTEAFF

V: TRBV27
J: TRBJ2-2
size: many
CDR3: CASSLIAFTGELFF

V: TRBV28
J: TRBJ1-1
size: many
CDR3: CASSRWTGRKNTEAFF

V: TRBV4-1
J: TRBJ1-1
size: .
CDR3: CASSQSGVNTEAFF

V: TRBV11-3
J: TRBJ2-7
size: many
CDR3: CASSLDGSRGEQYF

V: TRBV5-1
J: TRBJ1-5
size: many
CDR3: CASSTGQTNQPQHF

V: TRBV12-3/TRBV12-4
J: TRBJ2-7
size: many
CDR3: CASSLWTSASYEQYF

V: TRBV7-2
J: TRBJ1-2
size: many
CDR3: CASSLGPGPTDGYTF

V: TRBV4-1
J: TRBJ2-7
size: many
CDR3: CASSQVLSQGEQYF

V: TRBV6-1
J: TRBJ2-6
size: many
CDR3: CASRRSSSGANVLTF

V: TRBV7-3
J: TRBJ2-2
size: few
CDR3: CATRPGGTGELFF

V: TRBV12-3/TRBV12-4
J: TRBJ2-2
size: many
CDR3: CATLRHTGELFF

V: TRBV9
J: TRBJ2-6
size: many
CDR3: CASSEQRAGGATGANVLTF

V: TRBV6-9
J: TRBJ2-7
size: many
CDR3: CASSYSKGHEQYF

V: TRBV9
J: TRBJ2-7
size: many
CDR3: CASSASGVYEQYF

V: TRBV20-1
J: TRBJ2-6
size: many
CDR3: CSARGAQGSSGANVLTF

V: TRBV6-1
J: TRBJ2-2
size: .
CDR3: CASRRPSGNTGELFF

V: TRBV7-3
J: TRBJ2-7
size: few
CDR3: CASSLRGSLTDEQYF

V: TRBV27
J: TRBJ1-1
size: many
CDR3: CASARGAKDTEAFF

V: TRBV18
J: TRBJ2-2
size: .
CDR3: CASSPPNTGNTGELFF

V: TRBV12-3/TRBV12-4
J: TRBJ1-1
size: few
CDR3: CASTQTTTDTEAFF

V: TRBV29-1
J: TRBJ1-1
size: many
CDR3: CSVSLTATVNTEAFF

V: TRBV12-3/TRBV12-4
J: TRBJ2-4
size: many
CDR3: CASRRGGARAKNIKYF

V: TRBV9
J: TRBJ2-7
size: many
CDR3: CASSVGSGSYEQYF

V: TRBV6-2/TRBV6-3
J: TRBJ2-7
size: .
CDR3: CASKRPPTYEQYF

V: TRBV20-1
J: TRBJ2-7
size: many
CDR3: CSARDRWSGTVYEQYF

V: TRBV6-5
J: TRBJ2-5
size: once
CDR3: CASSYLASGGAKETQYF

V: TRBV27
J: TRBJ1-2
size: .
CDR3: CASSLETTGTYGYTF

V: TRBV11-2
J: TRBJ2-4
size: many
CDR3: CASSSGLANIQYF

V: TRBV4-2
J: TRBJ2-5
size: .
CDR3: CASSQATLGVQETQYF

V: TRBV11-3
J: TRBJ2-2
size: .
CDR3: CASSRQGGNTGELFF

V: TRBV28
J: TRBJ2-2
size: many
CDR3: CASSLALAAGELFF

V: TRBV10-1
J: TRBJ1-1
size: .
CDR3: CASSWGPGTEAFF

V: TRBV6-2/TRBV6-3
J: TRBJ2-7
size: many
CDR3: CASRRTNSYEQYF

V: TRBV6-2/TRBV6-3
J: TRBJ2-7
size: .
CDR3: CAIGLVDYEQYF

V: TRBV28
J: TRBJ2-7
size: many
CDR3: CASSLASGSYYEQYF

V: TRBV7-8
J: TRBJ1-5
size: many
CDR3: CASSLGTGVSNQPQHF

V: TRBV20-1
J: TRBJ2-2
size: .
CDR3: CSVAGVGTGELFF

V: TRBV12-3/TRBV12-4
J: TRBJ1-1
size: many
CDR3: CASSPQGATEAFF

V: TRBV6-2/TRBV6-3
J: TRBJ2-7
size: many
CDR3: CASSNSNWDRRAYEQYF

V: TRBV9
J: TRBJ1-2
size: many
CDR3: CASSPLINRGHGYTF

V: TRBV4-1
J: TRBJ1-1
size: many
CDR3: CASSPTPGQENTEAFF

V: TRBV20-1
J: TRBJ1-1
size: many
CDR3: CSARDTGHRNTEAFF

V: TRBV4-2
J: TRBJ2-2
size: .
CDR3: CASSQDSLGGVATGELFF

V: TRBV2
J: TRBJ2-7
size: many
CDR3: CASSDRGNEQYF

V: TRBV11-2
J: TRBJ1-5
size: .
CDR3: CASTQARGQPQHF